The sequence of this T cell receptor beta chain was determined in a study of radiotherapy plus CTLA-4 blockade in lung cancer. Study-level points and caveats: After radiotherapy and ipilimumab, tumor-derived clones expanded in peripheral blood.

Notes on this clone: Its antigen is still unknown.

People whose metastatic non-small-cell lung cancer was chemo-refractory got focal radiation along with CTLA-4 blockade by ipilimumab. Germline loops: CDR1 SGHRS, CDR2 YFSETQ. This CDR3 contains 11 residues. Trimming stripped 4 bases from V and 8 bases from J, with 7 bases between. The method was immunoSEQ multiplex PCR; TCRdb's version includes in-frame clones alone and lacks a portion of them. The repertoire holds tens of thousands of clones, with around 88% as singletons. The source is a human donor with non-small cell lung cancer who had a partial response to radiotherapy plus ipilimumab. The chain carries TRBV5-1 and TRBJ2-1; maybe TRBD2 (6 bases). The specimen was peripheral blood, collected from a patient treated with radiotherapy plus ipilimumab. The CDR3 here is CASSREYEQFF. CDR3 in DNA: TGCGCCAGCAGCCGGGAGTATGAGCAGTTCTTC.